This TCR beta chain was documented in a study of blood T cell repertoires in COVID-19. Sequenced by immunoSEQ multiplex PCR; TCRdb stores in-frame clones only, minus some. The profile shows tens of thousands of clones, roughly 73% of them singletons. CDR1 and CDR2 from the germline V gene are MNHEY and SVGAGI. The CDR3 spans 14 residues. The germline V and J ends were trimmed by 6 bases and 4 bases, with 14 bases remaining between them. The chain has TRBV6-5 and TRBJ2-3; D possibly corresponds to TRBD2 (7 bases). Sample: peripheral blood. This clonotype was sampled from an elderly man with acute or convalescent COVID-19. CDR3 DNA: TGTGCCAGCAGCCAGAGGGGGGGACCAGATACGCAGTATTTT. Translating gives CASSQRGGPDTQYF.